The rows below give T cell receptor beta chains drawn from one sample of a study of blood T cell repertoires in COVID-19. Assay: immunoSEQ multiplex PCR; the TCRdb copy retains only in-frame clones and omits some. Of roughly 70,000 clones in the sample, around 77% were seen once. Material for sequencing was peripheral blood. The receptors stem from a man between 70 and 80 years old with COVID-19, enrolled during active disease. The CDR3 runs from the conserved cysteine through the conserved F or W. The D gene is left open where the match is weak. Clone size appears in some rows only: once, few, many, or a class for an expanded clone.

v_gene	d_gene	j_gene	abundance	CDR3aa	CDR3nt
TRBV28	-	TRBJ2-7	-	CATTGLTYEQYF	TGTGCCACCACAGGGTTAACCTACGAGCAGTACTTC
TRBV9	-	TRBJ2-3	-	CASSVASIGDAQYF	TGTGCCAGCAGCGTAGCTAGTATCGGAGATGCGCAGTATTTT
TRBV6-5	-	TRBJ2-7	-	CASTRTGSYEQYF	TGTGCCAGCACTCGAACAGGGTCCTACGAGCAGTACTTC
TRBV20-1	TRBD1	TRBJ1-2	-	CSAGDGGGQGWGYTF	TGCAGTGCTGGTGATGGAGGGGGACAGGGCTGGGGCTACACCTTC
TRBV12-3/TRBV12-4	-	TRBJ2-3	-	CASRRTDTQYF	TGTGCCAGCAGACGGACAGATACGCAGTATTTT
TRBV5-1	-	TRBJ2-5	-	CASSANLASQETQYF	TGCGCCAGCAGCGCGAACCTAGCATCCCAAGAGACCCAGTACTTC
TRBV6-2/TRBV6-3	-	TRBJ1-1	-	CASSYLESWGGPSLNTEAFF	TGTGCCAGCAGTTACTTGGAAAGTTGGGGGGGCCCGAGTTTGAACACTGAAGCTTTCTTT
TRBV19	-	TRBJ1-5	-	CASSIDIGGLQPQHF	TGTGCCAGTAGTATAGATATCGGGGGGCTTCAGCCCCAGCATTTT
TRBV9	-	TRBJ2-2	-	CASQGDANTGELFF	TGTGCCAGCCAGGGCGACGCGAACACCGGGGAGCTGTTTTTT
TRBV24-1	-	TRBJ1-6	few	CATSFTANSPLHF	TGTGCCACCAGTTTCACAGCTAATTCACCCCTCCACTTT
TRBV6-2/TRBV6-3	-	TRBJ2-2	few	CASSYTQGGPNTGELFF	TGTGCCAGCAGTTACACGCAGGGCGGACCGAACACCGGGGAGCTGTTTTTT
TRBV11-2	TRBD2	TRBJ2-5	-	CASSLGGLARETQYF	TGTGCCAGCAGCTTAGGAGGACTAGCTAGGGAGACCCAGTACTTC
TRBV9	-	TRBJ2-3	-	CASSVVGAADTQYF	TGTGCCAGCAGCGTTGTAGGGGCTGCAGATACGCAGTATTTT
TRBV24-1	TRBD2	TRBJ2-2	-	CATSDRTSGRGNTGELFF	TGTGCCACCAGTGACCGGACTAGCGGGAGGGGTAACACCGGGGAGCTGTTTTTT
TRBV28	-	TRBJ1-2	-	CASSFSGGSFVYGYTF	TGTGCCAGCAGTTTTAGTGGGGGGTCATTCGTCTATGGCTACACCTTC
TRBV23-1	-	TRBJ2-2	-	CASSQDVLDSGTGELFF	TGCGCCAGCAGTCAAGATGTTCTTGACAGTGGGACCGGGGAGCTGTTTTTT
TRBV29-1	-	TRBJ2-5	-	CSGWTGGGPETQYF	TGCAGCGGATGGACAGGAGGAGGGCCAGAGACCCAGTACTTC
TRBV5-6	TRBD2	TRBJ2-5	-	CASSLQLAGAETQYF	TGTGCCAGCAGCTTGCAGCTAGCGGGAGCAGAGACCCAGTACTTC
TRBV7-9	TRBD1	TRBJ1-2	-	CASSDGTGPANYGYTF	TGTGCCAGCAGCGACGGGACAGGGCCAGCTAACTATGGCTACACCTTC
TRBV9	TRBD2	TRBJ2-3	-	CASSVAPGLALDTQYF	TGTGCCAGCAGCGTAGCTCCGGGACTAGCTTTAGATACGCAGTATTTT
TRBV20-1	-	TRBJ2-1	-	CSASTGLSYNEQFF	TGCAGTGCTAGTACAGGGCTCTCCTACAATGAGCAGTTCTTC
TRBV7-2	-	TRBJ2-7	-	CASTRGTYYEQYF	TGTGCCAGCACCAGGGGAACATACTACGAGCAGTACTTC
TRBV7-8	-	TRBJ1-2	-	CASSPREAGGGYTF	TGTGCCAGCAGCCCTCGGGAGGCTGGCGGGGGCTACACCTTC
TRBV5-1	-	TRBJ1-6	few	CASSLGRGNSPLHF	TGCGCCAGCAGCTTGGGGCGAGGGAATTCACCCCTCCACTTT
TRBV9	-	TRBJ2-1	-	CASSVNEWSDEQFF	TGTGCCAGCAGCGTAAATGAGTGGAGCGATGAGCAGTTCTTC
TRBV28	TRBD1	TRBJ1-6	once	CASSLGDRDNSPLHF	TGTGCCAGCAGTTTAGGGGACAGAGATAATTCACCCCTCCACTTT
TRBV15	TRBD1	TRBJ2-7	-	CATSLRTGVYEQYF	TGTGCCACCAGCCTTAGGACAGGGGTCTACGAGCAGTACTTC
TRBV28	-	TRBJ2-1	-	CASSSPGGAGDNEQFF	TGTGCCAGCAGCTCCCCCGGTGGTGCAGGGGACAATGAGCAGTTCTTC
TRBV7-2	-	TRBJ1-5	-	CASSRQTFTEPQHF	TGTGCCAGCAGCCGCCAAACCTTTACAGAGCCCCAGCATTTT
TRBV7-7	TRBD1	TRBJ1-5	-	CASSLGQGQPQHF	TGTGCTAGCAGCTTAGGACAGGGTCAGCCCCAGCATTTT
TRBV10-3	-	TRBJ2-3	-	CAISELGVTDTQYF	TGTGCCATCAGTGAGCTCGGAGTGACAGATACGCAGTATTTT
TRBV28	TRBD2	TRBJ2-7	-	CASSLRAGGPKQYF	TGTGCCAGCAGTTTACGAGCGGGAGGGCCCAAGCAGTACTTC
TRBV7-2	TRBD2	TRBJ2-5	-	CASSLTSGSEETQYF	TGTGCCAGCAGCTTAACTAGCGGGAGCGAGGAGACCCAGTACTTC
TRBV7-3	TRBD2	TRBJ2-1	-	CASSISPPGLAGENEQFF	TGTGCCAGCAGTATAAGTCCTCCGGGACTAGCGGGAGAAAATGAGCAGTTCTTC
TRBV19	-	TRBJ1-4	-	CASRGTVNNNEKLFF	TGTGCCAGTAGAGGAACAGTGAATAATAATGAAAAACTGTTTTTT
TRBV28	TRBD1	TRBJ2-7	once	CASNSLRGSGDEQYF	TGTGCCAGCAATAGCCTCAGGGGGTCCGGGGACGAGCAGTACTTC
TRBV28	-	TRBJ1-4	-	CASTPWRGRGTNEKLFF	TGTGCCAGCACCCCCTGGCGGGGCCGCGGGACTAATGAAAAACTGTTTTTT
TRBV20-1	-	TRBJ1-2	-	CSALYGYTF	TGCAGTGCTCTATATGGCTACACCTTC
TRBV7-2	TRBD1	TRBJ1-2	-	CASSSRPGTGDPGYTF	TGTGCCAGCAGTTCCAGACCCGGGACAGGGGATCCCGGCTACACCTTC
TRBV18	-	TRBJ1-5	-	CASSPGQGNSNQPQHF	TGTGCCAGCTCACCTGGGCAGGGAAATAGCAATCAGCCCCAGCATTTT
TRBV7-9	TRBD1	TRBJ2-1	-	CASSLQGEGKQFF	TGTGCCAGCAGCTTACAGGGGGAAGGGAAGCAGTTCTTC
TRBV5-1	-	TRBJ2-7	-	CASSPDSLEQYF	TGCGCCAGCAGCCCGGACAGCCTCGAGCAGTACTTC
TRBV18	-	TRBJ1-4	-	CASSLQENEKLFF	TGTGCCAGCTCACTACAGGAGAATGAAAAACTGTTTTTT
TRBV18	-	TRBJ1-2	once	CASSPDSNYGYTF	TGTGCCAGCTCACCGGACAGCAACTATGGCTACACCTTC
TRBV11-2	-	TRBJ2-1	-	CASRGRRVNEQFF	TGTGCCAGCAGGGGGAGGAGGGTAAATGAGCAGTTCTTC
TRBV7-2	TRBD1	TRBJ2-7	-	CASSLGQGRTYEQYF	TGTGCCAGCAGCTTGGGACAGGGGAGGACCTACGAGCAGTACTTC
TRBV28	-	TRBJ2-7	-	CASSLGDPYEQYF	TGTGCCAGCAGTTTGGGAGACCCCTACGAGCAGTACTTC
TRBV19	TRBD2	TRBJ2-7	-	CASRRGLDPSYEQYF	TGTGCCAGTAGGCGAGGACTAGATCCCTCCTACGAGCAGTACTTC
TRBV28	-	TRBJ2-2	-	CASSLASRKLVGELFF	TGTGCCAGCAGTTTGGCGAGCAGGAAGTTAGTCGGGGAGCTGTTTTTT
TRBV30	TRBD1	TRBJ1-2	-	CAWRLTGVGHYGYTF	TGTGCCTGGAGGCTAACAGGGGTTGGACACTATGGCTACACCTTC
TRBV28	TRBD1	TRBJ1-2	-	CASNDARGRGYGYTF	TGTGCCAGCAACGACGCCAGGGGGCGCGGCTATGGCTACACCTTC
TRBV3-1/TRBV3-2	-	TRBJ1-4	-	CASSPGRTNEKLFF	TGTGCCAGCAGCCCAGGGAGGACTAATGAAAAACTGTTTTTT